The T cell receptor beta chain described here comes from a study of PD-1 blockade in classical Hodgkin lymphoma. About the research overall: Patients received nivolumab 3 mg/kg intravenously every 2 weeks.

Turning to this clone: Its antigen is not identified.

Profiling relied on immunoSEQ multiplex PCR, and the TCRdb table lists in-frame clones only, not all of them. The data contain almost 30,000 clones, approximately 78% of them singletons. The CDR3 has 15 residues. Germline CDR1 is MGHRA and CDR2 is YSYEKL. With V trimmed by 4 bases and J by 6 bases, 11 bases remained unmatched. Time point: cycle 4 day 1 (C4D1), after five to seven weeks of nivolumab. Every one of the patients relapsed after autologous stem cell transplantation (brentuximab vedotin exposure was variable). Thawed PBMCs yielded CD4+ T cells through magnetic negative selection. Patients reached a best response of complete response, partial response or progressive disease. Study-wide points: As was reported, newly diagnosed patients showed lower baseline TCR diversity than healthy donors did. When nivolumab was started under 1 year after ASCT, patients were excluded.

Specimen: CD4+ T cells from blood, collected before the fourth cycle of nivolumab. The sequence was obtained from a human donor with classical Hodgkin lymphoma. This chain uses TRBV4-1 with TRBJ1-1; 7 nucleotides align to TRBD1. The CDR3 sequence: CASSRVDIQGAEAFF. The CDR3 nucleotides read TGCGCCAGCAGCCGAGTGGACATCCAGGGGGCTGAAGCTTTCTTT.